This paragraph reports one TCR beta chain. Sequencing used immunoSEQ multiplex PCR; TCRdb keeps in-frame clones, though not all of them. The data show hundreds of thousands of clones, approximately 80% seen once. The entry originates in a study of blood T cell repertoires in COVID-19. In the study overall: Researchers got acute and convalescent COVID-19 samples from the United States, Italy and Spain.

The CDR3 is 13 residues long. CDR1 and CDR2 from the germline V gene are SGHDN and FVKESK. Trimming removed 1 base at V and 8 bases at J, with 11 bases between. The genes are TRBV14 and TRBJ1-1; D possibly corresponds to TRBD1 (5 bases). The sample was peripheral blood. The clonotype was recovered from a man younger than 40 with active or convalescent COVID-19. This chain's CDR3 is CASSQGGVVEAFF. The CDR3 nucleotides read TGTGCCAGCAGCCAAGGGGGGGTCGTGGAAGCTTTCTTT.